The present T cell receptor (beta chain) was sequenced within a study of cytomegalovirus exposure and HLA in healthy donors. Overall study context: Sequencing of about 179 million T cells in an earlier analysis found 100 million to 140 million unique TCR beta sequences. Broader study findings: TCR association rates varied by HLA locus in a later analysis, with DRB1 highest and HLA-C lowest. A missense DCLRE1C variant was associated with V- and J-gene trimming of TCR beta chains in a later analysis, and an independent cohort replicated the association.

Primers for the PCR totalled 60 Vbeta and 13 Jbeta. The method was immunoSEQ multiplex PCR; TCRdb's version includes in-frame clones alone and lacks a portion of them. The repertoire holds tens of thousands of clones, with about 80% as singletons. This clone was detected once. Its specificity is unknown. Germline V gives CDR1 KGHSH, CDR2 LQKENI. CDR3 length: 12 amino acids. The V gene lost 4 bases and the J gene lost 4 bases, with 7 bases spanning the gap. The chain has TRBV18 and TRBJ1-2; D remains ambiguous. The sequence came from a male donor in good health and CMV-seronegative. The material sequenced was PBMCs. The CDR3 protein is CASSQPSYGYTF. CDR3 DNA sequence: TGTGCCAGCTCACAGCCCTCCTATGGCTACACCTTC.